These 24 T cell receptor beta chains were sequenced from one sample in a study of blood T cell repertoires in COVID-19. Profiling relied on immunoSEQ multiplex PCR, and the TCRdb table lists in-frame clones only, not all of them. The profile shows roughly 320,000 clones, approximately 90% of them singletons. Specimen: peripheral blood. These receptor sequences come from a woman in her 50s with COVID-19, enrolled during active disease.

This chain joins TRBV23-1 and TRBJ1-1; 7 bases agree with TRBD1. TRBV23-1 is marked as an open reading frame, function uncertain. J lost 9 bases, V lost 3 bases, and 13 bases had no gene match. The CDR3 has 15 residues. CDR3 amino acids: CASSHHSRDSYKAFF. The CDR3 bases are TGCGCCAGCAGTCACCATTCTAGGGACAGTTATAAAGCTTTCTTT.

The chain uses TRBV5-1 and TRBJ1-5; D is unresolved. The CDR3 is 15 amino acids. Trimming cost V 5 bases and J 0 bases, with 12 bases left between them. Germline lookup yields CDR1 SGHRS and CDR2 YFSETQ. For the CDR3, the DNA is TGCGCCAGCAGACCGGAGGGCATTAGCAATCAGCCCCAGCATTTT. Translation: CASRPEGISNQPQHF.

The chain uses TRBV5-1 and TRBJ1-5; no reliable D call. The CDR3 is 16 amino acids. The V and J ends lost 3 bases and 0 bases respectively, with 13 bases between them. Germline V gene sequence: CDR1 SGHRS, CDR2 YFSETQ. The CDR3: CASSYEPRDSNQPQHF. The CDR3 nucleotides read TGCGCCAGCAGCTACGAACCGAGGGATAGCAATCAGCCCCAGCATTTT.

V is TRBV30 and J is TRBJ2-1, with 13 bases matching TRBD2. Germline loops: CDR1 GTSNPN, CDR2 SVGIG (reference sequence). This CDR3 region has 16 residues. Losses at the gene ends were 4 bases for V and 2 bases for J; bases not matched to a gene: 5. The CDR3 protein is CAWTRGTSGTYNEQFF. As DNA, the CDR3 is TGTGCCTGGACTCGTGGGACTAGCGGGACCTACAATGAGCAGTTCTTC.

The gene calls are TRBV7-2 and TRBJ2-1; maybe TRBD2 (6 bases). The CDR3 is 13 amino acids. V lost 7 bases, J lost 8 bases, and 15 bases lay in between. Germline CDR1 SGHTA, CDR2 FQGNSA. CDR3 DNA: TGTGCCAGCACGACTAGGAATTTGGATGAGCAGTTCTTC. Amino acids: CASTTRNLDEQFF. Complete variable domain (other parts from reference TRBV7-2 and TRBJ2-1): GAGVSQSPSNKVTEKGKDVELRCDPISGHTALYWYRQSLGQGLEFLIYFQGNSAPDKSGLPSDRFSAERTGGSVSTLTIQRTQQEDSAVYLCASTTRNLDEQFFGPGTRLTVL.

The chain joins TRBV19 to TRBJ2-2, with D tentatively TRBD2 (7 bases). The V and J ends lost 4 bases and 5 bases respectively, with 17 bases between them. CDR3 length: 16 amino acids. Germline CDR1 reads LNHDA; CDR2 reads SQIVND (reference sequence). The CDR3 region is CASSTRGGRETGELFF. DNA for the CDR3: TGTGCCAGTAGTACCAGGGGAGGGCGTGAAACCGGGGAGCTGTTTTTT.

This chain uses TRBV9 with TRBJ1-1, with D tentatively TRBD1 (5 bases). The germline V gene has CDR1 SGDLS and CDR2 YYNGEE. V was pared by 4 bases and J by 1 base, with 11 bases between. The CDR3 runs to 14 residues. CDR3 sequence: CASSNRQTNTEAFF. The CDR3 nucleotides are TGTGCCAGCAGCAACCGACAGACGAACACTGAAGCTTTCTTT. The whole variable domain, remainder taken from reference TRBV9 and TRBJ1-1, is DSGVTQTPKHLITATGQRVTLRCSPRSGDLSVYWYQQSLDQGLQFLIQYYNGEERAKGNILERFSAQQFPDLHSELNLSSLELGDSALYFCASSNRQTNTEAFFGQGTRLTVV.

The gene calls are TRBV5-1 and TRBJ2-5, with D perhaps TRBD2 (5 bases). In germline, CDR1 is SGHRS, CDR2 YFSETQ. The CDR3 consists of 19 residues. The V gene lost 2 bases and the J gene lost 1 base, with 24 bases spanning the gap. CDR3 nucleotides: TGCGCCAGCAGCTTTTTACTTTCCGAAGTACTAGTTGCCCAAGAGACCCAGTACTTC. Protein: CASSFLLSEVLVAQETQYF.

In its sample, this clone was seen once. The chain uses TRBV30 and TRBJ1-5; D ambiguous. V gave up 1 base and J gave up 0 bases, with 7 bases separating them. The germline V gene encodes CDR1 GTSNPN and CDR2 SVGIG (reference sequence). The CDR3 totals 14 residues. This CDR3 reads CAWSDNYSNQPQHF. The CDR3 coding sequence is TGTGCCTGGAGTGACAACTATAGCAATCAGCCCCAGCATTTT. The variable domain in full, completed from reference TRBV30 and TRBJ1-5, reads SQTIHQWPATLVQPVGSPLSLECTVEGTSNPNLYWYRQAAGRGLQLLFYSVGIGQISSEVPQNLSASRPQDRQFILSSKKLLLSDSGFYLCAWSDNYSNQPQHFGDGTRLSIL.

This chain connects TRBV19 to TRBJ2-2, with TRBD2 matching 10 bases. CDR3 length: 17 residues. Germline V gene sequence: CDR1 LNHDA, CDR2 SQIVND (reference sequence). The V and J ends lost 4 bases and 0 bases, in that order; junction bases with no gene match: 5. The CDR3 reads CASSTPLAGPNTGELFF. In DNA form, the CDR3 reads TGTGCCAGTAGTACCCCACTAGCGGGACCGAACACCGGGGAGCTGTTTTTT. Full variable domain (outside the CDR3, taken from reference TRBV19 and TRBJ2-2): DGGITQSPKYLFRKEGQNVTLSCEQNLNHDAMYWYRQDPGQGLRLIYYSQIVNDFQKGDIAEGYSVSREKKESFPLTVTSAQKNPTAFYLCASSTPLAGPNTGELFFGEGSRLTVL.

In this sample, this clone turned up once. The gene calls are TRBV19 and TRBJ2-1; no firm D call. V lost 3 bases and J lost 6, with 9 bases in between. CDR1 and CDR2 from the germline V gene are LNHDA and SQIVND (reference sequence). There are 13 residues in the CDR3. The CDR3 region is CASSMLSVNEQFF. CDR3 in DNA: TGTGCCAGTAGTATGCTCAGTGTCAATGAGCAGTTCTTC.

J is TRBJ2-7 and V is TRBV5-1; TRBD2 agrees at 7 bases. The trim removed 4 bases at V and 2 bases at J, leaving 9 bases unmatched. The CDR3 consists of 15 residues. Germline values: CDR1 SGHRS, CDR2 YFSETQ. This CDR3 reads CASSPRGGRPYEQYF. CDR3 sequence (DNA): TGCGCCAGCAGCCCCCGCGGGGGACGGCCCTACGAGCAGTACTTC.

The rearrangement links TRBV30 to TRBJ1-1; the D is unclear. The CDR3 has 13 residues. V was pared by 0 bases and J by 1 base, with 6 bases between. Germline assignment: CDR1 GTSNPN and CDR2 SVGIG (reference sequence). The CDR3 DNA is TGTGCCTGGAGTGTACAAACGAACACTGAAGCTTTCTTT. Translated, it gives CAWSVQTNTEAFF.

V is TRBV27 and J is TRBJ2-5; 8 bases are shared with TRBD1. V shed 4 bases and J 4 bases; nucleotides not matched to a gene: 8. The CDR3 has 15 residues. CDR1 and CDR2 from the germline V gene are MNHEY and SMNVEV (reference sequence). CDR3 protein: CASSSRGLSGETQYF. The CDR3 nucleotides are TGTGCCAGCAGTTCCAGGGGGCTTTCCGGAGAGACCCAGTACTTC.

The DNA for the CDR3 is TGCGCCAGCAGCTACAGCAACAGGGGCCCGGGGACTGAAGCTTTCTTT. Encoded protein: CASSYSNRGPGTEAFF. This rearrangement joins TRBV4-1 to TRBJ1-1; TRBD1 matches at 7 bases. The CDR3 covers 16 residues. Looked up from germline, CDR1 is MGHRA and CDR2 is YSYEKL. V was pared by 5 bases and J by 5 bases, with 14 bases of the junction left unmatched.

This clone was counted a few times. The CDR3 DNA sequence: TGCAGCGCCAACAGGGGGACCGGCAACCTGGAGACCCAGTACTTC. Translated, it gives CSANRGTGNLETQYF. The chain joins TRBV29-1 to TRBJ2-5; TRBD1 agrees at 8 bases. The germline V gene encodes CDR1 SQVTM and CDR2 ANQGSEA. The CDR3 totals 15 residues. The V and J ends lost 7 bases and 5 bases, in that order; junction bases with no gene match: 15.

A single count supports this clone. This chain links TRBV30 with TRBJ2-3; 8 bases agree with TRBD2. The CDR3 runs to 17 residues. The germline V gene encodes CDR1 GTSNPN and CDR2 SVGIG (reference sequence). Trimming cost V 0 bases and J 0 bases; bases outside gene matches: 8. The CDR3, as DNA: TGTGCCTGGAGTGTTGGCGTGACTAGCGAGAGCACAGATACGCAGTATTTT. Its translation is CAWSVGVTSESTDTQYF. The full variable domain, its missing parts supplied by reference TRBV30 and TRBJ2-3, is SQTIHQWPATLVQPVGSPLSLECTVEGTSNPNLYWYRQAAGRGLQLLFYSVGIGQISSEVPQNLSASRPQDRQFILSSKKLLLSDSGFYLCAWSVGVTSESTDTQYFGPGTRLTVL.

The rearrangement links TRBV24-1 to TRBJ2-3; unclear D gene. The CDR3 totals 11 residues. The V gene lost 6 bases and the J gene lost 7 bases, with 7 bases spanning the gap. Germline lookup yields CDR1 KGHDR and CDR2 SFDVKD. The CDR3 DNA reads TGTGCCACCAGTACTATTAATACGCAGTATTTT. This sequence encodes CATSTINTQYF.

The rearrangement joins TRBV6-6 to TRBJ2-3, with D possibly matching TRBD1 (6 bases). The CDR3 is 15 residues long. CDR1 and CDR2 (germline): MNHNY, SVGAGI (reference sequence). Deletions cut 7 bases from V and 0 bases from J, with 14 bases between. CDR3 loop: CASTEDRTSTDTQYF. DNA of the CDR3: TGTGCCAGCACCGAAGACAGGACGAGCACAGATACGCAGTATTTT.

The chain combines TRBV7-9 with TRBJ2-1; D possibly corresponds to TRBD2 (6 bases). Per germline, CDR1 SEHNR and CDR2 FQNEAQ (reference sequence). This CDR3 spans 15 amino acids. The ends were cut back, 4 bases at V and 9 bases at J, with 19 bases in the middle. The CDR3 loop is CASSSTLAGSGEQFF. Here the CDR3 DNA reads TGTGCCAGCAGCTCAACTCTGGCGGGTAGCGGTGAGCAGTTCTTC. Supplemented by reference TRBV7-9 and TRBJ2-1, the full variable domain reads DTGVSQNPRHKITKRGQNVTFRCDPISEHNRLYWYRQTLGQGPEFLTYFQNEAQLEKSRLLSDRFSAERPKGSFSTLEIQRTEQGDSAMYLCASSSTLAGSGEQFFGPGTRLTVL.

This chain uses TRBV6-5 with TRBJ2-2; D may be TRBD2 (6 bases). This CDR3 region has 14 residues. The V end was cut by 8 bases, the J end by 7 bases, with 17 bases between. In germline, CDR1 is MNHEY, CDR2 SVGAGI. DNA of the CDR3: TGTGCCAGCTGCCGGGACTCACTAATCGGGGAGCTGTTTTTT. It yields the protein CASCRDSLIGELFF.

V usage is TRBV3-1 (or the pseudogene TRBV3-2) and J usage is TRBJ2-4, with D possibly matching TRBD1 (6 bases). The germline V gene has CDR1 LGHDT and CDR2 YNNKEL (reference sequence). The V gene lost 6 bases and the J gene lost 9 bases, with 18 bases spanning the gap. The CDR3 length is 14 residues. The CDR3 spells CASRPNTGLGIQYF. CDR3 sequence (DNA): TGTGCCAGCAGACCTAATACAGGGTTGGGCATTCAGTACTTC.

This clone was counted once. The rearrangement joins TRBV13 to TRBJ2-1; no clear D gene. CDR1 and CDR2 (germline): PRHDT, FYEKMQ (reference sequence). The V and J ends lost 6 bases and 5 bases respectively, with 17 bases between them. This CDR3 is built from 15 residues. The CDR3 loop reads CASRVLSKINNEQFF. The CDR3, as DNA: TGTGCCAGCAGGGTACTGTCCAAAATTAACAATGAGCAGTTCTTC.

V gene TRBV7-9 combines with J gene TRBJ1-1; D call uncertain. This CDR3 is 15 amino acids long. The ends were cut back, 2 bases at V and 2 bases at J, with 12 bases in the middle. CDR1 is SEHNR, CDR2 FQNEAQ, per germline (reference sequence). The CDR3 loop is CASSLRREINTEAFF. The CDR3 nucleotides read TGTGCCAGCAGCTTAAGACGGGAAATTAACACTGAAGCTTTCTTT.